The TCR beta chain described here comes from a study of radiation and T cells in renal cell carcinoma. The time point is: blood 2 weeks post-SBRT. The sample's treatment: 15 Gy SBRT to primary tumor, nephrectomy 4 weeks later. CDR1 is SNHLY and CDR2 is FYNNEI in the germline V gene. The trim removed 6 bases at V and 0 bases at J, leaving 4 bases unmatched. The CDR3 totals 15 residues. Produced via immunoSEQ multiplex PCR; TCRdb's table is partial and in-frame only. The sample contains roughly 120,000 clones, roughly four fifths of which appear only once. This receptor was identified in a woman aged 55-69 years with renal cell carcinoma. The genes are TRBV2 and TRBJ1-1; TRBD1 matches at 10 bases. Sequenced here: blood, sampled from a patient whose treatment included radiotherapy and nephrectomy. In DNA, the CDR3 is TGTGCCAGCAGCGGACAGGGGGAGGTGAACACTGAAGCTTTCTTT. This translates into CASSGQGEVNTEAFF.